The 14 T cell receptor beta chains reported below all come from one sample, sequenced in a study of beta chain features in type 1 diabetes. Their target antigens are unknown. Findings and limits, study-wide: All four CD4+ subsets from Type 1 diabetes patients carried moderately but significantly shorter TCRB CDR3s.

Expressed TCRB transcripts were sequenced after all isolated RNA was converted to cDNA. Assay used: immunoSEQ multiplex PCR; TCRdb lists only in-frame clones, some missing. The sample lists 150,000 to 200,000 clones, roughly 60% occurring once. The sample consisted of naive CD4+ T cells from blood. The origin of the receptors is a man aged 25 to 45 with type 1 diabetes.

This clone has only a few counts. The rearrangement joins TRBV27 to TRBJ2-5; tentatively, D is TRBD1 or TRBD2 (6 bases each). This CDR3 has 13 residues. The ends were cut back, 6 bases at V and 4 bases at J, with 12 bases in the middle. Germline V gene sequence: CDR1 MNHEY, CDR2 SMNVEV (reference sequence). DNA of the CDR3: TGTGCCAGCAGGATACAGGGAGGAGAGACCCAGTACTTC. Its protein product is CASRIQGGETQYF.

The chain joins TRBV25-1 to TRBJ2-7, with TRBD1 matching 9 bases. Germline assignment: CDR1 MGHDK and CDR2 SYGVNS. Trimming at V came to 4 bases and at J to 5 bases, leaving 9 bases not matched to a gene. This CDR3 has 15 amino acids. CDR3 DNA sequence: TGTGCCAGCAGTGGAACCGGGACAGGGCTTAACGAGCAGTACTTC. Its protein is CASSGTGTGLNEQYF.

The J gene is TRBJ2-1, the V gene TRBV29-1, with D possibly matching TRBD2 (5 bases). The CDR3 length is 15 residues. Trimming removed 3 bases at V and 6 bases at J, with 18 bases between. The germline gives CDR1 SQVTM, CDR2 ANQGSEA. The CDR3 sequence: CSVDPGPGMGNEQFF. CDR3 DNA: TGCAGCGTTGATCCCGGACCGGGGATGGGCAATGAGCAGTTCTTC.

This rearrangement joins TRBV7-9 to TRBJ2-1; unclear D gene. Trimming stripped 11 bases from V and 0 bases from J, with 11 bases between. This CDR3 comprises 13 residues. From germline, CDR1 is SEHNR and CDR2 FQNEAQ (reference sequence). The CDR3, as DNA: TGTGCCTTGGAGTGGCTCTCCTACAATGAGCAGTTCTTC. Translating gives CALEWLSYNEQFF. The whole variable domain, filled in from reference TRBV7-9 and TRBJ2-1, reads DTGVSQNPRHKITKRGQNVTFRCDPISEHNRLYWYRQTLGQGPEFLTYFQNEAQLEKSRLLSDRFSAERPKGSFSTLEIQRTEQGDSAMYLCALEWLSYNEQFFGPGTRLTVL.

The CDR3 DNA follows: TGCAGCGTTGCCAGGAGCTCCTACGAGCAGTACTTC. Translated: CSVARSSYEQYF. The chain joins TRBV29-1 to TRBJ2-7; unclear D gene. CDR1 is SQVTM and CDR2 is ANQGSEA in the germline V gene. Trimming shortened V by 4 bases and J by 0 bases, and 7 bases separated the two germline ends. The CDR3 extends over 12 amino acids.

The chain couples TRBV14 to TRBJ2-7, with no clear D. This CDR3 is 13 amino acids long. The V and J ends lost 0 bases and 9 bases respectively, with 12 bases between them. Germline V CDR1 and CDR2: SGHDN, FVKESK. CDR3 amino acids: CASSQDLPLGQYF. The CDR3 coding sequence is TGTGCCAGCAGCCAAGATCTACCGCTTGGGCAGTACTTC.

V is TRBV7-2 and J is TRBJ2-1; D remains ambiguous. V was trimmed by 1 base and J by 9 bases, leaving 10 bases between them. The CDR3 consists of 13 residues. Germline V gene sequence: CDR1 SGHTA, CDR2 FQGNSA. The CDR3 nucleotides read TGTGCCAGCAGCTTAGTAGACCGTGGTGAGCAGTTCTTC. Protein sequence: CASSLVDRGEQFF.

This clone was observed a few times. The rearrangement links TRBV15 to TRBJ1-1, with D hard to call. Germline CDR1 is LNHNV and CDR2 is YYDKDF (reference sequence). The CDR3 totals 12 residues. The V end was cut by 1 base, the J end by 11 bases, with 11 bases between. CDR3 DNA sequence: TGTGCCACCAGCAGAGCGGGCCTTGTCGCTTTCTTT. It translates to CATSRAGLVAFF. Drawing the rest from reference TRBV15 and TRBJ1-1, the complete variable domain is DAMVIQNPRYQVTQFGKPVTLSCSQTLNHNVMYWYQQKSSQAPKLLFHYYDKDFNNEADTPDNFQSRRPNTSFCFLDIRSPGLGDTAMYLCATSRAGLVAFFGQGTRLTVV.

A few counts support this clone. The rearrangement links TRBV18 to TRBJ1-6; D is unclear. The germline V and J ends were trimmed by 2 bases and 8 bases, with 13 bases remaining between them. The CDR3 totals 15 residues. The germline CDR1 and CDR2 sequences are KGHSH and LQKENI. CDR3 amino acids: CASSPSAAGDSPLHF. CDR3 coding DNA: TGTGCCAGCTCACCATCGGCAGCGGGCGATTCACCCCTCCACTTT.

V and J are TRBV29-1 and TRBJ1-4; 7 bases fit TRBD1. This CDR3 has 13 residues. CDR1 is SQVTM and CDR2 is ANQGSEA in the germline V gene. J was trimmed by 4 bases and V by 6 bases; bases with no gene match: 5. The CDR3 region is CSVPDRYNEKLFF. CDR3 in DNA: TGCAGCGTCCCGGACAGGTATAATGAAAAACTGTTTTTT.

The gene calls are TRBV28 and TRBJ2-4; TRBD1 aligns across 7 bases. J lost 0 bases, V lost 5 bases, and 7 bases had no gene match. This CDR3 comprises 16 residues. Germline CDR1 MDHEN, CDR2 SYDVKM. DNA for the CDR3: TGTGCCAGCAGTCCGGGACAGATGTCAGCCAAAAACATTCAGTACTTC. It encodes CASSPGQMSAKNIQYF.

This chain links TRBV7-8 with TRBJ1-1; tentative D call: TRBD1 (5 bases). This CDR3 spans 13 amino acids. CDR1 and CDR2 (germline): SGHVS, FQNEAQ. Trimming took off 5 bases at V and 5 bases at J, with 12 bases between the two ends. The chain's CDR3 is CASSLRDGTEAFF. The CDR3 bases are TGTGCCAGCAGCCTCAGGGACGGGACTGAAGCTTTCTTT.

This clone was seen a single time. The rearrangement links TRBV7-2 to TRBJ2-1; D remains ambiguous. The germline CDR1 and CDR2 sequences are SGHTA and FQGNSA. The CDR3 runs to 15 residues. V was cut by 5 bases and J by 0 bases, with 11 bases left in between. The CDR3 region is CASSPGRSSYNEQFF. The CDR3 DNA follows: TGTGCCAGCAGCCCCGGAAGAAGCTCCTACAATGAGCAGTTCTTC.

The V and J genes are TRBV27 and TRBJ2-5; 7 positions agree with TRBD1. V trimming: 0 bases; J trimming: 5 bases; junction bases outside the gene matches: 6. The CDR3 has 15 amino acids. Per germline, CDR1 MNHEY and CDR2 SMNVEV (reference sequence). CDR3 nucleotide sequence: TGTGCCAGCAGTTTATCCCAGGGGGTGGTGGAGACCCAGTACTTC. Translating it yields CASSLSQGVVETQYF.